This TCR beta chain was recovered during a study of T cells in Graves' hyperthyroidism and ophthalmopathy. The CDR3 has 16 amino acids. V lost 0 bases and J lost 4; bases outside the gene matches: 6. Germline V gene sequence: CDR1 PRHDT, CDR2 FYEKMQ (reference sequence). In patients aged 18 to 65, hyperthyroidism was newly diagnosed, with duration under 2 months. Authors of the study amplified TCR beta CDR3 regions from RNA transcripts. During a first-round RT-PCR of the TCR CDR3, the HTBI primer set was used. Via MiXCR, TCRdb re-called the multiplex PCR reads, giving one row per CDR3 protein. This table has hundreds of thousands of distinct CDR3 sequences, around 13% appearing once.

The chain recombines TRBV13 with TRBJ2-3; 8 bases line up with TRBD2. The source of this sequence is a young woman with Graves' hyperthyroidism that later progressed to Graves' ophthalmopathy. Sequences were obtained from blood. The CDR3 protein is CASSLGAGVSPDTQYF. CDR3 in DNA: TGTGCCAGCAGCTTAGGAGCGGGAGTAAGCCCAGATACGCAGTATTTT.